The 14 T cell receptor beta chains given below trace back to one sample, sequenced in a study of cytomegalovirus exposure and HLA in healthy donors. The study ran its PCR with 60 Vbeta and 13 Jbeta primers. Here immunoSEQ multiplex PCR was the method, and the copy in TCRdb shows in-frame clones only, minus some. Of some 110,000 clones detected, 10% appear once; the ten largest clones hold 5.5% to 7.5%. The sample was PBMCs. The origin of the receptors is a man in his forties in good health and CMV-seropositive.

A few counts support this clone. The chain recombines TRBV5-1 with TRBJ2-7, with D possibly matching TRBD1 (6 bases). Trimming left V 3 bases short and J 2 bases short, with 12 bases between. Looked up from germline, CDR1 is SGHRS and CDR2 is YFSETQ. The CDR3 totals 14 residues. CDR3 sequence (DNA): TGCGCCAGCAGCTCGCGTGGACAGACCTACGAGCAGTACTTC. Protein product: CASSSRGQTYEQYF.

The genes are TRBV14 and TRBJ1-2, with D perhaps TRBD1 (6 bases). Between the trimmed V and J ends, which lost 5 bases and 6 bases, there was a span of 10 bases. Germline-derived CDR1 and CDR2 are SGHDN and FVKESK. The CDR3 has 12 amino acids. The CDR3 region has the DNA TGTGCCAGCAGCGCACGACAGGATGGCTACACCTTC. Its protein product is CASSARQDGYTF.

This clone has just a few counts. The chain links TRBV25-1 to TRBJ2-3, with D perhaps TRBD2 (6 bases). Germline values: CDR1 MGHDK, CDR2 SYGVNS. V was clipped by 6 bases and J by 0 bases, with 19 bases between them. The CDR3 has 17 amino acids. CDR3 nucleotide sequence: TGTGCCAGCAGGCCTGGGTGGGGGGAGGCCAGCACAGATACGCAGTATTTT. This gives the protein CASRPGWGEASTDTQYF.

This clone was picked up a small number of times. The J gene is TRBJ2-2, the V gene TRBV14; TRBD2 is a possible D gene (6 bases). Trimming cost V 4 bases and J 5 bases, with 14 bases left between them. CDR3 length equals 15 residues. The germline gives CDR1 SGHDN, CDR2 FVKESK. CDR3 amino acids: CASSPRDFTTGELFF. CDR3 in DNA: TGTGCCAGCAGCCCCCGGGACTTTACAACCGGGGAGCTGTTTTTT.

The chain recombines TRBV29-1 with TRBJ1-2; D is unresolved. V gave up 1 base and J gave up 8 bases, with 11 bases separating them. Germline V gene lookup returns CDR1 SQVTM and CDR2 ANQGSEA. This CDR3 contains 12 residues. The CDR3 DNA is TGCAGCGTTGAAGGGCGGGCGGGCGGCTACACCTTC. Translated: CSVEGRAGGYTF.

The chain uses TRBV27 and TRBJ2-3; 7 bases are a match to TRBD2. The CDR3 covers 14 residues. With 2 bases clipped from V and 5 bases from J, the junction kept 4 bases outside the gene matches. CDR1 MNHEY and CDR2 SMNVEV come from the germline V gene (reference sequence). The CDR3 DNA reads TGTGCCAGCAGTTTAAGCGGGATTATAGATACGCAGTATTTT. Residues: CASSLSGIIDTQYF.

The chain combines TRBV5-5 with TRBJ1-3, with a possible D match to TRBD1 (6 bases). The CDR3 extends over 15 amino acids. V shed 1 base and J shed 4 bases, with 12 bases lying between them. The germline CDR1 and CDR2 sequences are SGHKS and YYEKEE (reference sequence). This chain's CDR3 is CASSLHGGGGNTIYF. CDR3 nucleotide sequence: TGTGCCAGCAGCTTGCACGGTGGGGGCGGAAACACCATATATTTT.

This clone was recorded a few times. This chain links TRBV19 with TRBJ2-3, with 7 nucleotides matching TRBD1. The germline gives CDR1 LNHDA, CDR2 SQIVND (reference sequence). The CDR3 is made up of 15 amino acids. J was trimmed by 2 bases and V by 4 bases; bases with no gene match: 6. CDR3 sequence: CASSKEGTATDTQYF. DNA of the CDR3: TGTGCCAGTAGTAAAGAAGGGACAGCCACAGATACGCAGTATTTT.

This clone was observed a few times. V gene TRBV25-1 combines with J gene TRBJ2-5, with D tentatively TRBD2 (6 bases). The tail of the sequence fits TRBJ2-7 better, so the J call may be wrong. CDR1 and CDR2 (germline): MGHDK, SYGVNS. The CDR3 sequence is 17 residues long. The CDR3, as DNA: TGTGCCAGCAGTGCTTTAGCCACTGGGCTAGCGACCTACGAGCAGTACTTC. Its translation: CASSALATGLATYEQYF.

J is TRBJ1-4 and V is TRBV11-2; no clear D gene. The ends were cut back, 5 bases at V and 8 bases at J, with 15 bases in the middle. This CDR3 region has 14 residues. CDR1 SGHAT and CDR2 FQNNGV come from the germline V gene. The CDR3 DNA is TGTGCCAGCAGCGCGGACTTGGGGAGAGAAAAACTGTTTTTT. Translation: CASSADLGREKLFF.

This clone was counted a few times. V and J are TRBV19 and TRBJ1-3, with TRBD1 matching over 8 bases. Germline lookup yields CDR1 LNHDA and CDR2 SQIVND (reference sequence). CDR3 length: 15 amino acids. V dropped 7 bases and J dropped 0; count of bases not matched to a gene: 5. The CDR3 DNA sequence: TGTGCCAGTACTGCCGACAGGGGCTCTGGAAACACCATATATTTT. Translated: CASTADRGSGNTIYF.

The V and J genes are TRBV16 and TRBJ1-1; possibly TRBD1 for D (5 bases). The V end was cut by 0 bases, the J end by 2 bases, with 10 bases between. There are 15 residues in the CDR3. Germline V gene data show CDR1 as KGHSY and CDR2 as FQNENV. CDR3 in DNA: TGTGCCAGCAGCCAATCACGGGGGATAAACACTGAAGCTTTCTTT. This encodes CASSQSRGINTEAFF.

This clone was picked up many times. The V gene is TRBV2, the J gene TRBJ2-1; 8 positions match TRBD1. This CDR3 region has 15 residues. Germline CDR1 reads SNHLY; CDR2 reads FYNNEI. V was pared by 5 bases and J by 0 bases, with 3 bases of the junction left unmatched. The CDR3 DNA reads as TGTGCCAGCAGTATGGGACAGGTCTCCTACAATGAGCAGTTCTTC. Translated: CASSMGQVSYNEQFF.

The chain has TRBV13 and TRBJ2-4; TRBD2 matches 7 bases. The CDR3 sequence is 13 residues long. Germline V gives CDR1 PRHDT, CDR2 FYEKMQ (reference sequence). V lost 6 bases and J lost 6; bases outside the gene matches: 5. CDR3 in amino acids: CASSPPGGNIQYF. CDR3 in DNA: TGTGCCAGCAGTCCTCCGGGGGGAAACATTCAGTACTTC.